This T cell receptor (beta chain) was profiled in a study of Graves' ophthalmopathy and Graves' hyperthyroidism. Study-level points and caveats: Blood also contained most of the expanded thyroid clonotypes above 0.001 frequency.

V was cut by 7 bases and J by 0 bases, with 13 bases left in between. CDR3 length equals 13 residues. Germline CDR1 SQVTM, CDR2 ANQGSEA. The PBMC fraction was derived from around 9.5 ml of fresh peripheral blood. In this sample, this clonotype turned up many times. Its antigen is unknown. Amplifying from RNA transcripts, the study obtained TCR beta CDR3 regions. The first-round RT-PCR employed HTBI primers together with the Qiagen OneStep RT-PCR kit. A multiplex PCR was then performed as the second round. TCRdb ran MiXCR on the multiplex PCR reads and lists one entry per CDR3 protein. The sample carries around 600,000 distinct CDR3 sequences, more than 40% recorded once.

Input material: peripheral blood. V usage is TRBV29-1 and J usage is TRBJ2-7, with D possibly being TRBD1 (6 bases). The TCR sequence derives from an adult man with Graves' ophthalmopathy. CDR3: CSARTESSYEQYF. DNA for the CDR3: TGCAGCGCCCGGACAGAGAGCTCCTACGAGCAGTACTTC.